Included here is one TCR beta chain sequence, with context. This entry comes from a study of blood T cell repertoires in COVID-19. Study-wide background: Collection of acute and convalescent COVID-19 samples took place in the United States, Italy and Spain. The cDNA or gDNA used as material had been derived from T cells, B-cell-depleted T cells, or PBMCs.

The CDR3 runs to 13 residues. V gave up 0 bases and J gave up 2 bases, with 5 bases separating them. The germline CDR1 and CDR2 sequences are SGHDT and YYEEEE. In the source study's methods: Amplifying reference gene primers gave estimates of nucleated cell counts. Sequencing used immunoSEQ multiplex PCR; TCRdb keeps in-frame clones, though not all of them. Clonal size and the V and J genes are those of that table, whereas D and trimming came from the DNA. Here the sample spans about 290,000 clones, around four fifths being singletons. The sequenced sample was peripheral blood. The chain has TRBV5-6 and TRBJ2-5; no reliable D call. The sequence was obtained from a woman in her fifties or sixties with active or convalescent COVID-19. CDR3 bases: TGTGCCAGCAGCTTGGGGCAGCAAGAGACCCAGTACTTC. This codes for CASSLGQQETQYF.